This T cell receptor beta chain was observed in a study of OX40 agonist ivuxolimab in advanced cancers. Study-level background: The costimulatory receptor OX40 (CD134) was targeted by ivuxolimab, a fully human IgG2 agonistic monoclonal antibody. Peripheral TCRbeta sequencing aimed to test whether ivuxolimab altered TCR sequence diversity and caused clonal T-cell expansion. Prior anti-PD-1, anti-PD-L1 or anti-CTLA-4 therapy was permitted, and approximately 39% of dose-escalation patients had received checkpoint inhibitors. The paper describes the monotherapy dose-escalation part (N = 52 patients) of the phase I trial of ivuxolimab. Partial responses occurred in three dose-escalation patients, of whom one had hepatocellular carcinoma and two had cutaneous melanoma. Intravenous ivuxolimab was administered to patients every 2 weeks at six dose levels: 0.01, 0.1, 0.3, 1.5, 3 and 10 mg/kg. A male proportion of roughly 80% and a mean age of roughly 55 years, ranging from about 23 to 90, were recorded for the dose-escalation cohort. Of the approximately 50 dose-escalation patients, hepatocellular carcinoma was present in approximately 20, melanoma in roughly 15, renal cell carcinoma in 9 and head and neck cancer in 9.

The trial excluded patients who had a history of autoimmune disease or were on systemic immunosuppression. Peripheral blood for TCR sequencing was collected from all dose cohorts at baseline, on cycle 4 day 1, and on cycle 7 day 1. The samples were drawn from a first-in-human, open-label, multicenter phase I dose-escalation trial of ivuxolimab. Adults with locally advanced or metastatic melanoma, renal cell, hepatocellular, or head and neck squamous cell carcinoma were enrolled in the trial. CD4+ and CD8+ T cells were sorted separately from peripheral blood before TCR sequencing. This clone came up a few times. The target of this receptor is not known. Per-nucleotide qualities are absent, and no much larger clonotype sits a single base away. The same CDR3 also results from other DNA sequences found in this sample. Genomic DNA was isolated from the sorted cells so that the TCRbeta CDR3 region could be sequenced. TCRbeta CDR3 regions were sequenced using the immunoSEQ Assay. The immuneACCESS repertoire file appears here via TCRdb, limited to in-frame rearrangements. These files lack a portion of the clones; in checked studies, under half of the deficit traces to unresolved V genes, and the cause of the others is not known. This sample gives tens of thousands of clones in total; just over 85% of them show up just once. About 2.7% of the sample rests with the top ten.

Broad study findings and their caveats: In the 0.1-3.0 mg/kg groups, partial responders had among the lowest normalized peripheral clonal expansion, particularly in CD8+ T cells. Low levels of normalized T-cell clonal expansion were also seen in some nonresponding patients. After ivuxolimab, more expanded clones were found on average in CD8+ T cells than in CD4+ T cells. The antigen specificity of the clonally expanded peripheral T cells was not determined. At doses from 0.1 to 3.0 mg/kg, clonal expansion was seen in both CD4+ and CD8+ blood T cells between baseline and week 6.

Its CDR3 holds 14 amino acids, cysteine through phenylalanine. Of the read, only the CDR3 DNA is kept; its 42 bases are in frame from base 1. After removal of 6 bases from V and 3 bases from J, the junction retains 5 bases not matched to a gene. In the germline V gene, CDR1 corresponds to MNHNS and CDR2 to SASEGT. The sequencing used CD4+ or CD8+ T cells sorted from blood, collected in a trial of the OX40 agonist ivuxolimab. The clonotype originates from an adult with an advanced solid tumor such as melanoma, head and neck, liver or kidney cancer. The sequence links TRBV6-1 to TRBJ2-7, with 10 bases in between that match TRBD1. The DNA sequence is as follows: TGTGCCAGCAGCGTGGACAGGGGGGACTACGAGCAGTACTTC. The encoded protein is CASSVDRGDYEQYF.